This T cell receptor (beta chain) is drawn from a study of cytomegalovirus exposure and HLA in healthy donors. V lost 5 bases, J lost 0 bases, and 13 bases lay in between. Germline V gene sequence: CDR1 SQVTM, CDR2 ANQGSEA. CDR3 length: 14 amino acids. This clone was counted between two and nine times. A multiplex PCR was run with 60 Vbeta primers and 13 Jbeta primers. TCRdb keeps only in-frame clones here, not all; method: immunoSEQ multiplex PCR. The sample holds roughly 130,000 clones, roughly 84% seen once. The specimen was PBMCs. The sequence was obtained from a middle-aged man in good health and CMV-seronegative. The genes are TRBV29-1 and TRBJ1-1; possibly TRBD1 for D (6 bases). The CDR3: CSVQGDRMNTEAFF. The CDR3 DNA reads as TGCAGCGTTCAGGGAGACAGGATGAACACTGAAGCTTTCTTT.